This is a list of T cell receptor beta chains from one sample in a study of CD8 T cells in ankylosing spondylitis. One entry per CDR3 protein, called by TCRdb with MiXCR from the 5' RACE reads. Of 210,000 or so distinct CDR3 sequences listed, under 8.5% are singletons. Sequenced material: blood, either unsorted or a sorted T cell fraction (not recorded which). The receptors shown here come from a female donor with ankylosing spondylitis or in good health (not recorded which). Both conserved end residues are part of each CDR3. D genes are given only for firm matches. Clone size, where shown, is once, few, many, or a class for clones that have expanded.

D	size	J	V	CDR3	DNA
TRBD1	many	TRBJ1-1	TRBV5-1	CASSYGAGQDYTEAFF	TGCGCCAGCAGCTACGGAGCGGGACAGGACTACACTGAAGCTTTCTTT
.	many	TRBJ1-1	TRBV6-2/TRBV6-3	CASSYSYTEAFF	TGTGCCAGCAGTTACTCTTACACTGAAGCTTTCTTT
.	few	TRBJ1-5	TRBV6-2/TRBV6-3	CASSYVESNQPQHF	TGTGCCAGCAGTTACGTGGAGAGCAATCAGCCCCAGCATTTT
TRBD2	many	TRBJ2-1	TRBV20-1	CSARRDSGRIDEQFF	TGCAGTGCTAGGAGGGATAGCGGGAGGATAGATGAGCAGTTCTTC
TRBD1	many	TRBJ1-1	TRBV6-5	CASRLDRGANTEAFF	TGTGCCAGCAGACTCGACAGGGGGGCAAACACTGAAGCTTTCTTT
TRBD2	many	TRBJ2-5	TRBV12-3/TRBV12-4	CASSFVLAGGGETQYF	TGTGCCAGCAGTTTTGTTCTAGCGGGAGGTGGAGAGACCCAGTACTTC
TRBD2	many	TRBJ2-1	TRBV6-2/TRBV6-3	CASHAWGGSSYNEQFF	TGTGCCAGCCACGCATGGGGCGGGAGCTCCTACAATGAGCAGTTCTTC
TRBD2	few	TRBJ2-7	TRBV30	CAGGGLAGAEQYF	TGTGCCGGGGGCGGCCTAGCGGGAGCCGAGCAGTACTTC
.	few	TRBJ2-5	TRBV25-1	CASSEVGVGETQYF	TGTGCCAGCAGTGAAGTGGGGGTCGGGGAGACCCAGTACTTC
.	few	TRBJ2-1	TRBV6-5	CASSSRGGPLYNEQFF	TGTGCCAGCAGTTCGAGGGGGGGCCCCCTCTACAATGAGCAGTTCTTC
.	many	TRBJ2-5	TRBV29-1	CSARIDAVETQYF	TGCAGCGCGAGGATCGATGCTGTGGAGACCCAGTACTTC
.	many	TRBJ2-3	TRBV7-2	CASSSLYTDTQYF	TGTGCCAGCAGCTCCCTCTACACAGATACGCAGTATTTT
TRBD1	many	TRBJ2-5	TRBV5-4	CASSLRDRGLETQYF	TGTGCCAGCAGCCTCCGGGACAGGGGGCTAGAGACCCAGTACTTC
.	many	TRBJ2-7	TRBV27	CASSRQQRPSYEQYF	TGTGCCAGCAGTCGCCAACAGAGACCTTCCTACGAGCAGTACTTC
.	many	TRBJ1-5	TRBV12-3/TRBV12-4	CASSPPLERPRGSQPQHF	TGTGCCAGCAGCCCCCCGCTGGAAAGGCCGAGGGGAAGTCAGCCCCAGCATTTT
.	.	TRBJ2-7	TRBV25-1	CASSGWYEQYF	TGTGCCAGCAGTGGTTGGTACGAGCAGTACTTC
.	many	TRBJ2-1	TRBV3-1	CASSQGRTEQFF	TGTGCCAGCAGCCAAGGAAGAACTGAGCAGTTCTTC
.	many	TRBJ1-3	TRBV9	CASSVGNGPSGNTIYF	TGTGCCAGCAGCGTAGGCAACGGCCCCTCTGGAAACACCATATATTTT
.	many	TRBJ2-1	TRBV5-1	CASSLVDNEQFF	TGCGCCAGCAGCTTGGTTGACAATGAGCAGTTCTTC
TRBD1	many	TRBJ1-2	TRBV30	CAWSPGQGAPGYTF	TGTGCCTGGAGTCCGGGACAGGGGGCGCCTGGCTACACCTTC
.	many	TRBJ2-7	TRBV28	CASSFRGGLYEQYF	TGTGCCAGCAGTTTTCGGGGAGGATTATACGAGCAGTACTTC
.	.	TRBJ2-7	TRBV28	CASSSRDKGREQYF	TGTGCCAGCAGTTCTAGGGACAAAGGGCGCGAGCAGTACTTC
.	many	TRBJ2-7	TRBV2	CASSLEATYEQYF	TGTGCCAGCAGTTTGGAAGCCACCTACGAGCAGTACTTC
.	many	TRBJ2-3	TRBV5-6	CASSLIMRGIDTQYF	TGTGCCAGCAGCTTGATAATGAGGGGAATAGATACGCAGTATTTT
TRBD1	many	TRBJ1-1	TRBV28	CASRSTGTGGMLNSFPEAFF	TGTGCCAGCAGATCGACCGGGACAGGGGGCATGCTGAACTCTTTTCCTGAAGCTTTCTTT
TRBD2	many	TRBJ2-5	TRBV20-1	CSAGTSGRVEETQYF	TGCAGTGCCGGGACTAGCGGGAGGGTAGAGGAGACCCAGTACTTC
TRBD1	many	TRBJ1-2	TRBV28	CASSLDRIYGYTF	TGTGCCAGCAGTTTGGACAGGATATATGGCTACACCTTC
TRBD2	many	TRBJ2-2	TRBV11-2	CASSLDRGRSYTGELFF	TGTGCCAGCAGCTTAGACCGCGGGAGGTCTTACACCGGGGAGCTGTTTTTT
.	many	TRBJ1-1	TRBV6-5	CASSYGHSTEAFF	TGTGCCAGCAGTTACGGACACAGCACTGAAGCTTTCTTT
TRBD1	many	TRBJ2-1	TRBV6-6	CASSRQGKHEQFF	TGTGCCAGCAGCAGACAGGGGAAACATGAGCAGTTCTTC
.	.	TRBJ2-7	TRBV11-2	CASSLGSLGEQYF	TGTGCCAGCAGCTTAGGGTCCCTGGGAGAGCAGTACTTC
.	many	TRBJ1-5	TRBV4-3	CASSLRAYNQPQHF	TGCGCCAGCAGCCTCAGGGCTTACAATCAGCCCCAGCATTTT
.	.	TRBJ2-7	TRBV30	CAWRGLSEQYF	TGTGCCTGGAGGGGGCTCAGCGAGCAGTACTTC
TRBD1	few	TRBJ1-6	TRBV11-1	CASSSGTGGIFEIINSPLHF	TGTGCCAGCAGCTCCGGGACAGGGGGCATATTCGAGATAATTAATTCACCCCTCCACTTT
.	many	TRBJ2-7	TRBV27	CASSPNKGYEQYF	TGTGCCAGCAGCCCAAACAAGGGTTACGAGCAGTACTTC
TRBD2	many	TRBJ2-1	TRBV14	CASSQVGGLAGTSEQFF	TGTGCCAGCAGCCAAGTGGGCGGCCTAGCGGGAACCTCTGAGCAGTTCTTC
.	many	TRBJ2-7	TRBV6-5	CASSYAPDTYEQYF	TGTGCCAGCAGTTATGCTCCCGACACCTACGAGCAGTACTTC
.	many	TRBJ2-5	TRBV20-1	CSARNRGTSTETQYF	TGCAGTGCTAGAAATCGAGGCACCTCAACGGAGACCCAGTACTTC
.	many	TRBJ2-1	TRBV7-7	CASSPPGPRQGNYNEQFF	TGTGCCAGCAGCCCTCCTGGGCCAAGGCAGGGTAACTACAATGAGCAGTTCTTC
.	many	TRBJ1-1	TRBV25-1	CASSEGGVRTEAFF	TGTGCCAGCAGTGAAGGGGGGGTTCGTACTGAAGCTTTCTTT
.	many	TRBJ2-1	TRBV20-1	CSARRPLEQFF	TGCAGTGCTAGACGGCCTTTAGAGCAGTTCTTC
.	many	TRBJ2-2	TRBV7-3	CASSLLRAPLMGGELFF	TGTGCCAGCAGCTTACTCCGGGCACCCCTCATGGGCGGGGAGCTGTTTTTT
.	many	TRBJ1-5	TRBV27	CASSSIFEISGVNQPQHF	TGTGCCAGCAGTTCTATATTTGAGATAAGTGGGGTCAATCAGCCCCAGCATTTT
.	.	TRBJ2-7	TRBV7-2	CASSPGSESYEQYF	TGTGCCAGCAGCCCGGGGTCAGAATCCTACGAGCAGTACTTC
.	many	TRBJ1-6	TRBV9	CASSVDPDIHSPLHF	TGTGCCAGCAGCGTAGACCCGGACATACATTCACCCCTCCACTTT
.	many	TRBJ1-1	TRBV7-8	CASRFMGGDTEAFF	TGTGCCAGCAGATTCATGGGAGGAGACACTGAAGCTTTCTTT
TRBD1	many	TRBJ2-1	TRBV15	CATSKEQGSYNEQFF	TGTGCCACCAGCAAAGAACAGGGGTCCTACAATGAGCAGTTCTTC
.	many	TRBJ1-1	TRBV20-1	CSAKKWPANTEAFF	TGCAGTGCTAAAAAGTGGCCGGCAAACACTGAAGCTTTCTTT